A single TCR beta chain is shown here with its context. Which antigen it targets is not known. Per-base qualities were not stored, and no clone one base away is much larger. These data originate in a study of T cell repertoires in cytomegalovirus infection (dated by TCRdb to the late 2010s). Notes on the research overall: Recently identified HLA-C-restricted CMV epitopes, whose presentation resists viral immunomodulation, were targeted by peptide stimulations together with well-studied HLA-B-restricted epitopes. Donor HLA type was relevant to the analysis, as public TCR beta signatures indicated carriage of CMV infection together with the matching HLA type. Summary of the overall study and its limitations: Cumulative frequency of public TCR beta family members discriminated carriers of CMV infection plus the relevant HLA type in this cohort and an independent roughly 320-donor cohort. The ex vivo response was dominated by HLA-C-restricted CMV-specific TCR beta clonotypes, which also provided the single most frequent clonotype in two of eight donors.

Inclusive of the bounding cysteine and phenylalanine, the CDR3 is 18 residues long. The CDR3 DNA has 54 bases and is translated from base 1. The V end gives up 1 base and the J end 12 bases, leaving 15 bases in the junction not matched to a gene. CDR1 and CDR2, per the germline V gene, are SGHDT and YYEEEE. The treatment or condition tag for this specimen amounts to: in vitro stimulation with specific CMV peptide epitopes to enrich CMV-specific T cells. Sequencing relied on an Illumina HiSeq 1500. Clones were called with MiXCR by TCRdb after fastp trimmed the public reads at Q25, and only in-frame beta chains were retained. Each CDR3 protein appears once, grouped with its most common genes and DNA. The sample records 450,000 to 550,000 distinct CDR3 sequences, roughly 42% of which are singletons. The ten largest clones represent just under 45% of the sample.

The sample in question was cultured PBMCs, obtained from culture after CMV antigen stimulation. The V and J segments used are TRBV5-6 and TRBJ2-4; 14 central nucleotides agree with TRBD2. The receptor comes from a human donor in good health (CMV status not recorded). Some clones in this sample may be carry-over from other donors' samples. The CDR3: CASSLLREGLAGVLGQYF. The sequence in DNA is TGTGCCAGCAGCTTGTTGCGCGAGGGACTAGCGGGGGTTCTCGGTCAGTACTTC.